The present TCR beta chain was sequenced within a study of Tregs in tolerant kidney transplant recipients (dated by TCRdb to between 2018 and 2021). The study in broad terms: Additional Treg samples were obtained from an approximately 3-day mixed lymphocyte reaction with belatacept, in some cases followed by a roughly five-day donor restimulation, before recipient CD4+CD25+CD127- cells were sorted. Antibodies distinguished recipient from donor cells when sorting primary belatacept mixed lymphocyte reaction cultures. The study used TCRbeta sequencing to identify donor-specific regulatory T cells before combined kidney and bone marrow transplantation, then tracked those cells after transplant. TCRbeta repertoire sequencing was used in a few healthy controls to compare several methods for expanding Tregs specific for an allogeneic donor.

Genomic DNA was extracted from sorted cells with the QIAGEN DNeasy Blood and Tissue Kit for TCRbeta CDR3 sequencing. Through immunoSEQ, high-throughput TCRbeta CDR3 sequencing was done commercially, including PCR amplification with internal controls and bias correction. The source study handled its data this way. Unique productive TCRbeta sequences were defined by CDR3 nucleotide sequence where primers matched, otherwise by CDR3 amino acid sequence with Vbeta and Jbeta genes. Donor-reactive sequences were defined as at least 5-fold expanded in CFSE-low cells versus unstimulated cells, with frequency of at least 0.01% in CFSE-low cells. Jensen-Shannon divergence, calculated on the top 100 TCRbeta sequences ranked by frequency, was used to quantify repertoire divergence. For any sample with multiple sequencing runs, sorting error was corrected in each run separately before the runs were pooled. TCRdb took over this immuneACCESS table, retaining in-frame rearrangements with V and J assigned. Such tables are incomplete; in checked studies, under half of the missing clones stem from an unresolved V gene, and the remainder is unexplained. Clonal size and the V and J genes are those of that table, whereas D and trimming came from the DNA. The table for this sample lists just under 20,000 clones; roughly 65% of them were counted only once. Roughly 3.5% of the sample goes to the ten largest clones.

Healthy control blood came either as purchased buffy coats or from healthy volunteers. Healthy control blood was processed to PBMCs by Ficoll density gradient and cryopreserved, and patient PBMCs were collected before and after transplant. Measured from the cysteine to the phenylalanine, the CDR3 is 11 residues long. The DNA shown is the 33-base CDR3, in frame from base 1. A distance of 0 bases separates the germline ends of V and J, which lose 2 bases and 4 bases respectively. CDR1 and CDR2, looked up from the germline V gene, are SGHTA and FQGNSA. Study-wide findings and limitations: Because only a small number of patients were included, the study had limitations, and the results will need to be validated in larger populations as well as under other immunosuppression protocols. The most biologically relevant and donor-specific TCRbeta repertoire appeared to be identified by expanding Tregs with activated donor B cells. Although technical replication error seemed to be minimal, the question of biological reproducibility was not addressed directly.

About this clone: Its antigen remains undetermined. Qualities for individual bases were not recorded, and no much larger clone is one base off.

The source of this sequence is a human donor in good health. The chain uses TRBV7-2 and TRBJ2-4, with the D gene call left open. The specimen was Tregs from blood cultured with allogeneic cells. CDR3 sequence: CASSLKNIQYF. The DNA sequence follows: TGTGCCAGCAGCTTAAAAAACATTCAGTACTTC. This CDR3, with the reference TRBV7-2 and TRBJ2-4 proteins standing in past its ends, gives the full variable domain GAGVSQSPSNKVTEKGKDVELRCDPISGHTALYWYRQSLGQGLEFLIYFQGNSAPDKSGLPSDRFSAERTGGSVSTLTIQRTQQEDSAVYLCASSLKNIQYFGAGTRLSVL.